The 6 T cell receptor beta chains below were found in one sample sequenced in a study of T cells expressing NK-cell markers. TCRdb processed the 5' RACE reads again and assigns one entry to each CDR3 protein, with no DNA. The sample's table shows a few hundred thousand distinct CDR3 sequences. Sequencing used blood T cells: a sorted CD56 or NKG2C T cell subset, CD4+ or CD8+ T cells, or bulk PBMC T cells (not recorded which). The receptors derive from a man aged 18-75 years in good health.

The chain combines TRBV14 with TRBJ2-4; TCRdb designates TRBD1, a call that cannot be tested without DNA. Germline CDR1 and CDR2: SGHDN and FVKESK. The CDR3 length is 14 residues. CDR3 region: CASSGDSTKNIQYF.

This chain connects TRBV6-6 to TRBJ2-7. This CDR3 contains 13 residues. Per the germline V gene, CDR1 is MNHNY and CDR2 is SVGAGI (reference sequence). The chain's CDR3 is CASSYEGIYEQYF.

V usage is TRBV4-2 and J usage is TRBJ1-1. The CDR3 sequence is 15 residues long. Looked up from germline, CDR1 is LGHNA and CDR2 is YNFKEQ. CDR3: CASSQGQGPFTEAFF.

The chain recombines TRBV20-1 with TRBJ2-5; TCRdb calls TRBD2, which cannot be checked without DNA. The CDR3 is 15 residues long. Germline CDR1 is DFQATT and CDR2 is SNEGSKA (reference sequence). CDR3 sequence reads: CSAHGPPGREETQYF.

The chain recombines TRBV7-3 with TRBJ2-1; TCRdb proposes TRBD2, but this gene call is untestable without DNA. Germline CDR1 and CDR2: SGHTA and FQGTGA. The CDR3 loop spans 15 amino acids. CDR3 region: CASSAGLAAYNEQFF.

The CDR3 reads CASSKGGRASPLHF. The chain combines TRBV7-2 with TRBJ1-6. Germline V gene lookup returns CDR1 SGHTA and CDR2 FQGNSA. CDR3 length: 14 amino acids.